These 14 T cell receptor beta chains share one sample of origin, sequenced in a study of T cell responses to AZD1222 COVID-19 vaccine. Profiled with immunoSEQ multiplex PCR; TCRdb holds only in-frame clones, not every one. This repertoire shows around 140,000 clones, approximately 90% found once; its top ten account for around 0.99%. The starting material was peripheral blood, obtained 28 days after the second AZD1222 dose. These receptors were collected from an adult who received the AZD1222 COVID-19 vaccine.

V usage is TRBV2 and J usage is TRBJ1-2; D remains ambiguous. CDR1 and CDR2 (germline): SNHLY, FYNNEI. Deletions cut 3 bases from V and 7 bases from J, with 3 bases between. The CDR3 is 10 residues long. CDR3 DNA sequence: TGTGCCAGCAGTGAGCGTGGCTACACCTTC. Protein product: CASSERGYTF.

The chain couples TRBV24-1 to TRBJ1-2; D not certain. This CDR3 region has 11 residues. Germline assignment: CDR1 KGHDR and CDR2 SFDVKD. Trimming stripped 6 bases from V and 11 bases from J, with 12 bases between. This CDR3 is CATSFFDDYTF. The CDR3 DNA reads TGTGCCACCAGTTTTTTTGACGATTACACCTTC.

This chain joins TRBV6-5 and TRBJ2-5; 7 bases fit TRBD1. J gave up 5 bases and V 0 bases, and 3 bases lay outside the gene matches. This CDR3 spans 14 amino acids. CDR1 and CDR2 from the germline V gene are MNHEY and SVGAGI. The CDR3 coding sequence is TGTGCCAGCAGTTACTCAGGGGGCGTTGAGACCCAGTACTTC. Its protein is CASSYSGGVETQYF.

This rearrangement joins TRBV3-1 (or the pseudogene TRBV3-2) to TRBJ2-7; 12 bases fit TRBD2. Germline CDR1 and CDR2: LGHDT and YNNKEL (reference sequence). Trimming took 4 bases from V and 8 from J; bases not matched to a gene: 6. CDR3 length: 14 amino acids. The CDR3: CASSRTSGTAKQYF. CDR3 nucleotide sequence: TGTGCCAGCAGCCGGACTAGCGGGACAGCGAAGCAGTACTTC.

The V gene is TRBV6-5, the J gene TRBJ1-2, with D perhaps matching TRBD1 (5 bases). Deletions cut 0 bases from V and 4 bases from J, with 12 bases between. The germline gives CDR1 MNHEY, CDR2 SVGAGI. This CDR3 contains 15 residues. CDR3 region: CASSYSMGGAYGYTF. DNA of the CDR3: TGTGCCAGCAGTTACTCGATGGGTGGGGCCTATGGCTACACCTTC.

This rearrangement joins TRBV28 to TRBJ1-5; D not certain. This CDR3 contains 15 residues. V was cut by 2 bases and J by 3 bases, with 11 bases left in between. The germline gives CDR1 MDHEN, CDR2 SYDVKM. The CDR3 reads CASSLTGLVNQPQHF. Here the CDR3 DNA reads TGTGCCAGCAGTTTAACGGGGTTGGTCAATCAGCCCCAGCATTTT. Together with reference TRBV28 and TRBJ1-5, the CDR3 gives the full variable domain: DVKVTQSSRYLVKRTGEKVFLECVQDMDHENMFWYRQDPGLGLRLIYFSYDVKMKEKGDIPEGYSVSREKKERFSLILESASTNQTSMYLCASSLTGLVNQPQHFGDGTRLSIL.

The chain uses TRBV5-1 and TRBJ2-1; D is perhaps TRBD2 (6 bases). The CDR3 has 15 amino acids. V shed 3 bases and J shed 9 bases, with 19 bases lying between them. Germline V gene lookup returns CDR1 SGHRS and CDR2 YFSETQ. Here the CDR3 reads CASSSIGTQGGEQFF. The CDR3 coding sequence is TGCGCCAGCAGCTCCATCGGAACTCAGGGAGGTGAGCAGTTCTTC.

The chain joins TRBV9 to TRBJ2-1; D is unclear. V dropped 3 bases and J dropped 9 bases, with 7 bases sitting between them. The germline V gene has CDR1 SGDLS and CDR2 YYNGEE. CDR3 size: 11 residues. CDR3 in amino acids: CASSDPGEQFF. DNA for the CDR3: TGTGCCAGCAGCGACCCGGGTGAGCAGTTCTTC. Full variable domain (remainder filled in from reference TRBV9 and TRBJ2-1): DSGVTQTPKHLITATGQRVTLRCSPRSGDLSVYWYQQSLDQGLQFLIQYYNGEERAKGNILERFSAQQFPDLHSELNLSSLELGDSALYFCASSDPGEQFFGPGTRLTVL.

The chain links TRBV7-9 to TRBJ1-2, with TRBD1 matching 7 bases. The V gene end was trimmed by 5 bases and the J gene end by 4 bases; junction bases not matched to a gene: 4. This CDR3 has 13 residues. The germline V gene encodes CDR1 SEHNR and CDR2 FQNEAQ (reference sequence). The CDR3 DNA is TGTGCCAGCAGCGCTACAGGGGCCTATGGCTACACCTTC. It specifies CASSATGAYGYTF.

V gene TRBV11-1 combines with J gene TRBJ2-3; D unclear. The CDR3 has 12 residues. Germline V gene data show CDR1 as SGHAT and CDR2 as FQDESV (reference sequence). V shed 5 bases and J shed 5 bases, with 8 bases lying between them. This CDR3 is CASSRSEDTQYF. The CDR3 coding sequence is TGTGCCAGCAGCCGTTCCGAAGATACGCAGTATTTT.

The chain combines TRBV5-1 with TRBJ2-1; unclear D gene. V dropped 0 bases and J dropped 10 bases, with 5 bases sitting between them. This CDR3 has 11 amino acids. The germline CDR1 and CDR2 sequences are SGHRS and YFSETQ. CDR3 sequence reads: CASSLGLEQFF. Here the CDR3 DNA reads TGCGCCAGCAGCTTGGGGCTAGAGCAGTTCTTC.

This clone was observed once. This chain's CDR3 is CASSTNSRDTDTQYF. The CDR3 bases are TGTGCCAGCAGTACAAATAGCCGGGACACAGATACGCAGTATTTT. This chain uses TRBV28 with TRBJ2-3; a weak D match, TRBD2 (5 bases). Germline V lookup: CDR1 MDHEN, CDR2 SYDVKM. This CDR3 contains 15 residues. V lost 5 bases and J lost 2, with 14 bases in between.

This clone appeared once. The rearrangement uses TRBV6-5 and TRBJ1-5; a possible D gene is TRBD1 (6 bases). Germline CDR1 is MNHEY and CDR2 is SVGAGI. CDR3 size: 15 residues. With 0 bases removed from V and 5 bases from J, the gap between germline ends came to 11 bases. For the CDR3, the DNA is TGTGCCAGCAGTTACTCGGGCAGGGGCGATCAGCCCCAGCATTTT. Translated: CASSYSGRGDQPQHF.

V is TRBV5-1 and J is TRBJ2-7; 9 positions match TRBD1. Unmatched junction bases numbered 5, after V lost 1 base and J lost 6 bases. The V gene's germline CDR1 is SGHRS and CDR2 YFSETQ. This CDR3 is 14 amino acids long. The CDR3 loop reads CASSLWGQGGEQYF. CDR3 nucleotide sequence: TGCGCCAGCAGCTTGTGGGGACAGGGTGGCGAGCAGTACTTC. Filled out from reference TRBV5-1 and TRBJ2-7, the complete variable domain reads KAGVTQTPRYLIKTRGQQVTLSCSPISGHRSVSWYQQTPGQGLQFLFEYFSETQRNKGNFPGRFSGRQFSNSRSEMNVSTLELGDSALYLCASSLWGQGGEQYFGPGTRLTVT.